The T cell receptor (beta chain) described here comes from a study of blood T cell repertoires in COVID-19. Overall study: Acute and convalescent COVID-19 specimens originated in the United States, Italy and Spain. PBMCs, B-cell-depleted T cells, or T cells provided the cDNA or gDNA that made up the material.

Original processing notes: Estimation of nucleated cell counts relied on the amplification of reference gene primers. Assay: immunoSEQ multiplex PCR; the TCRdb copy retains only in-frame clones and omits some. V and J calls and clone size follow that table, whereas D and trimming were derived from the DNA. The repertoire consists of approximately 200,000 clones, with around 88% occurring once and the leading ten covering roughly 4%. The germline V gene has CDR1 LNHDA and CDR2 SQIVND (reference sequence). The CDR3 loop spans 13 amino acids. V shed 4 bases, J shed 17 bases, and the junction held 11 bases outside the gene matches.

Sequenced material: peripheral blood. The gene calls are TRBV19 and TRBJ1-4; 9 nucleotides match TRBD1. The sequence was collected from a woman aged 25 to 45 with acute or convalescent COVID-19. In DNA, the CDR3 is TGTGCCAGTAGTACCAACCCCGGGACAGGGCTTTTTTTT. Translated: CASSTNPGTGLFF.